This T cell receptor (beta chain) was observed in a study of glioma-infiltrating T cells after dendritic cell vaccination (dated by TCRdb to between 2015 and 2016). Background for the entire study: The cohort comprised about 15 glioblastoma patients from Phase I and II dendritic cell vaccination trials, 9 newly diagnosed and 6 with recurrent disease. Survival after dendritic cell vaccination was correlated with TCR sequencing metrics, such as TIL content and the overlap between tumor and blood repertoires. Patients received autologous tumor lysate-pulsed dendritic cell vaccination between 2003 and 2012. Each patient was given three intradermal dendritic cell vaccine injections, spaced two weeks apart, in the arm below the axilla. Tumor-infiltrating lymphocyte content was quantified and tumor and blood repertoires were compared in dendritic cell-vaccinated glioblastoma patients by deep sequencing of TCR beta CDR3 regions. To make the vaccine, monocyte-derived dendritic cells were cultured for under eight days with IL-4 and GM-CSF and then pulsed overnight with autologous tumor lysate. Study-wide findings and limitations: The cohort was small and heterogeneous, only a few patients had full blood and tumor sets, and even fewer had initial-recurrent tumor pairs. No direct relationship between TCR clonality and survival was found, suggesting a diverse polyclonal response may matter. Longer time to progression and overall survival after dendritic cell vaccination were predicted by higher estimated pretreatment TIL content. The TCR overlap response model with three groups was called speculative and said to need prospective validation.

CDR1 and CDR2 are read off the germline V gene as SGHRS and YFSETQ. The CDR3 goes from the cysteine to the phenylalanine over 13 residues. The retained sequence is limited to the CDR3, 39 bases, with the frame set at the first base. V and J are truncated by 6 bases and 6 bases respectively, leaving an intervening sequence of 15 bases. This clone occurred once. Its antigen has not been determined. No per-base quality is available; no much larger clone lies one base away. To be selected, patients needed enough residual fresh-frozen tumor tissue and more than two years of available survival data. An isocitrate dehydrogenase mutation was not carried by any of the glioblastoma patients, although molecular status was otherwise variable. PBMC were collected before vaccination, two weeks after the third vaccination, and at tumor progression if progression occurred. The Qiagen DNeasy Blood extraction Kit was used for extraction of genomic DNA.

TCRB CDR3 regions were amplified from about 2 ug genomic DNA, or all available DNA if less, using the immunoSEQ assay. Multiplex PCR used 60 forward primers for TCR V beta segments and 13 reverse primers for J beta segments. Synthetic control templates were spiked into each sample at limiting dilution to estimate reads per starting template. Sequencing produced 87 bp reads on the Illumina HiSeq System. As for the authors' bioinformatics: PCR and sequencing errors were removed by a nearest neighbor algorithm that merged closely related sequences. TCR overlap was defined as the percentage of unique tumor TCR beta sequences that were also present in the same patient's peripheral blood. TCRdb obtained this table from immuneACCESS and retained in-frame rearrangements with V and J assigned. These tables miss some clones; where compared with another copy, unresolved V genes account for less than half of the shortfall, and the remainder is unexplained. That table supplies the V and J calls and clone size; D and trimming were determined from the DNA. For this sample there are around 100,000 clones; roughly four fifths appear just once. The ten largest clones capture approximately 12% of the sample.

The specimen was blood, collected before dendritic cell vaccination. This TCR was recovered from a human donor with glioblastoma. The rearranged chain carries TRBV5-1 and TRBJ1-2; the D gene is perhaps TRBD1, from 5 matching bases. The CDR3 protein: CASKIPGGDGYTF. Read as DNA, the sequence is TGCGCCAGCAAGATACCGGGGGGGGATGGCTACACCTTC.